This is a list of T cell receptor beta chains from one sample in a study of CD8 T cells in Susac syndrome. Each CDR3 protein is one row after TCRdb ran MiXCR on the immunoSEQ multiplex PCR reads. The sample holds over 150,000 distinct CDR3 sequences; roughly 94% are singletons and the top ten take around 0.095%. The source material was CD4+ T cells from PBMCs. Receptors originate from a human donor with Susac syndrome. CDR3s include the opening cysteine and the closing phenylalanine or tryptophan. A D gene is named only where the DNA matches it firmly. Size is stated for part of the rows, as once, few or many counts, or as a class when the clone is expanded.

v_gene,abundance,len,d_gene,j_gene,CDR3aa,CDR3nt
TRBV11-2,-,15,-,TRBJ2-2,CASSLLVTSTGELFF,TGTGCCAGCAGCTTACTTGTGACCTCCACCGGGGAGCTGTTTTTT
TRBV15,-,16,-,TRBJ1-1,CATSRVPGGDGTEAFF,TGTGCCACCAGCAGGGTTCCTGGGGGGGATGGCACTGAAGCTTTCTTT
TRBV7-3,-,14,-,TRBJ1-1,CASSVTGNRPEAFF,TGTGCCAGCAGCGTAACCGGAAACAGGCCCGAAGCTTTCTTT
TRBV7-2,-,15,TRBD1,TRBJ1-2,CASSLVGTADGGYTF,TGTGCCAGCAGCTTAGTAGGGACAGCCGACGGCGGCTACACCTTC
TRBV20-1,-,13,TRBD1,TRBJ2-7,CSASGQANYEQYF,TGCAGTGCTAGCGGACAGGCAAACTACGAGCAGTACTTC
TRBV15,-,13,-,TRBJ2-7,CATSRVAGYEQYF,TGTGCCACCAGCAGAGTGGCAGGCTACGAGCAGTACTTC
TRBV2,-,13,-,TRBJ2-4,CASSAESAGIQYF,TGTGCCAGCAGCGCTGAATCAGCAGGCATTCAGTACTTC
TRBV20-1,-,14,-,TRBJ1-5,CSASPGYSNQPQHF,TGCAGTGCGAGCCCCGGGTATAGCAATCAGCCCCAGCATTTT
TRBV9,-,15,-,TRBJ2-7,CASSVGPYPPYEQYF,TGTGCCAGCAGCGTAGGGCCTTATCCTCCCTACGAGCAGTACTTC
TRBV2,-,14,TRBD2,TRBJ2-1,CASSELLAGEGQFF,TGTGCCAGCAGTGAACTACTAGCGGGAGAGGGGCAGTTCTTC
TRBV7-7,-,14,-,TRBJ2-5,CASSLGLTQETQYF,TGTGCCAGCAGCTTAGGTCTTACCCAAGAGACCCAGTACTTC
TRBV6-2/TRBV6-3,-,14,TRBD2,TRBJ2-7,CASSWTSGTYEQYF,TGTGCCAGCAGTTGGACTAGCGGGACGTACGAGCAGTACTTC
TRBV5-1,-,14,-,TRBJ2-7,CASSSGVNSYEQYF,TGCGCCAGCAGCTCTGGGGTTAATTCCTACGAGCAGTACTTC
TRBV6-2/TRBV6-3,-,16,-,TRBJ2-6,CASTKADISGANVLTF,TGTGCCAGCACGAAAGCAGACATCTCTGGGGCCAACGTCCTGACTTTC
TRBV7-2,once,16,-,TRBJ2-7,CASSLAATGDTYEQYF,TGTGCCAGCAGCTTAGCCGCGACAGGAGACACCTACGAGCAGTACTTC
TRBV5-1,-,12,-,TRBJ2-7,CASSLGREEQYF,TGCGCCAGCAGCCTGGGCCGGGAGGAGCAGTACTTC
TRBV6-2/TRBV6-3,-,13,-,TRBJ2-3,CASSYAAKDTQYF,TGTGCCAGCAGTTACGCCGCCAAAGATACGCAGTATTTT
TRBV20-1,-,14,-,TRBJ2-7,CSASLWEKVYEQYF,TGCAGTGCTAGTCTGTGGGAGAAGGTCTACGAGCAGTACTTC